This is a list of T cell receptor beta chains from one sample in a study of post-analysis software for immune sequencing data. TCRdb re-called the PCR reads with MiXCR, one entry per CDR3 protein. The sample has some 690,000 distinct CDR3 sequences; over 45% are singletons. Sequenced input: blood. The receptors were gathered from a girl aged 2-10 years with multiple sclerosis. The CDR3 runs from the conserved cysteine through the conserved F or W. D genes are given only for firm matches. Not every row has a clone size; where given, it reads once, few, many or a size class.

few | . | TRBJ1-2 | TRBV5-5 | CASSFEGPGYTF | TGTGCCAGCAGCTTTGAGGGCCCGGGCTACACCTTC
. | . | TRBJ1-4 | TRBV10-3 | CAIRGPPEEKLFF | TGTGCCATCAGGGGCCCCCCGGAGGAAAAACTGTTTTTT
. | TRBD2 | TRBJ2-7 | TRBV20-1 | CSARDDMDTAGAFSTYEQYF | TGCAGTGCTAGAGATGATATGGACACAGCGGGGGCTTTCTCAACCTACGAGCAGTACTTC
. | TRBD2 | TRBJ2-7 | TRBV5-1 | CASSPGSGTSPIYEQYF | TGCGCCAGCAGCCCCGGATCCGGGACTAGCCCTATCTACGAGCAGTACTTC
. | . | TRBJ1-2 | TRBV10-1 | CASSESGRAGGYTF | TGCGCCAGCAGTGAGTCGGGCAGGGCAGGCGGCTACACCTTC
. | TRBD2 | TRBJ2-1 | TRBV10-2 | CASNPGTSGVNEQFF | TGCGCCAGCAACCCCGGGACTAGCGGGGTCAATGAGCAGTTCTTC
. | TRBD2 | TRBJ2-3 | TRBV20-1 | CSARDGMRESTDTQYF | TGCAGTGCTAGAGATGGTATGCGGGAGAGCACAGATACGCAGTATTTT
few | . | TRBJ2-4 | TRBV20-1 | CSARDPGGTKNIQYF | TGCAGTGCTAGAGATCCAGGGGGGACCAAAAACATTCAGTACTTC
once | . | TRBJ1-3 | TRBV6-2/TRBV6-3 | CASTDGDKASGNTIYF | TGTGCCAGCACCGATGGGGATAAAGCCTCTGGAAACACCATATATTTT
. | . | TRBJ2-7 | TRBV30 | CAWSVDGTYEQYF | TGTGCCTGGAGTGTAGACGGTACCTACGAGCAGTACTTC
few | . | TRBJ2-3 | TRBV10-3 | CAIKTGSTDTQYF | TGTGCCATCAAGACAGGTAGCACAGATACGCAGTATTTT
. | . | TRBJ2-7 | TRBV5-1 | CASSPVAISYEQYF | TGCGCCAGCAGCCCGGTAGCCATCTCCTACGAGCAGTACTTC
. | . | TRBJ2-5 | TRBV5-5 | CASSFRGQQEETQYF | TGTGCCAGCAGCTTTCGAGGGCAGCAGGAAGAGACCCAGTACTTC
. | . | TRBJ1-3 | TRBV27 | CASREGNTIYF | TGTGCCAGCAGGGAAGGAAACACCATATATTTT
few | . | TRBJ1-5 | TRBV6-6 | CASNDRHQPQHF | TGTGCCAGCAATGACAGGCATCAGCCCCAGCATTTT
. | . | TRBJ1-2 | TRBV6-5 | CASSYLGVGDGYTF | TGTGCCAGCAGTTACCTGGGCGTAGGGGATGGCTACACCTTC
. | . | TRBJ2-3 | TRBV2 | CASSMDPTDTQYF | TGTGCCAGCAGTATGGACCCGACAGATACGCAGTATTTT
. | . | TRBJ1-4 | TRBV7-8 | CASSLGALSREKLFF | TGTGCCAGCAGCTTAGGGGCCCTATCAAGGGAAAAACTGTTTTTT
few | . | TRBJ1-6 | TRBV7-2 | CASSPPVGPLHF | TGTGCCAGCAGCCCCCCCGTAGGACCCCTCCACTTT
few | . | TRBJ2-5 | TRBV25-1 | CASSEGLFETQYF | TGTGCCAGCAGCGAGGGGTTGTTCGAGACCCAGTACTTC
. | TRBD2 | TRBJ2-1 | TRBV3-1 | CASSLRLAGGLGISCNEQFF | TGTGCCAGCAGCTTACGACTAGCGGGAGGGCTAGGAATCTCCTGCAATGAGCAGTTCTTC
. | TRBD2 | TRBJ2-5 | TRBV3-1 | CASSQAAGGQETQYF | TGTGCCAGCAGCCAAGCAGCGGGGGGACAAGAGACCCAGTACTTC
. | . | TRBJ1-5 | TRBV11-2 | CASSPGPGINNQPQHF | TGTGCCAGCAGCCCTGGACCAGGGATCAACAATCAGCCCCAGCATTTT
few | . | TRBJ1-5 | TRBV20-1 | CSARFGATNNQPQHF | TGCAGTGCTAGATTCGGGGCGACTAACAATCAGCCCCAGCATTTT
. | . | TRBJ2-7 | TRBV28 | CASRLSTAWGYEQYF | TGTGCCAGCAGACTGTCGACAGCCTGGGGATACGAGCAGTACTTC
. | TRBD2 | TRBJ2-1 | TRBV29-1 | CSVDSLGAGGRNEQFF | TGCAGCGTTGATTCTCTTGGGGCGGGAGGTCGCAATGAGCAGTTCTTC
few | . | TRBJ2-1 | TRBV5-1 | CASSWGTSRGFF | TGCGCCAGCAGCTGGGGGACCTCAAGAGGGTTCTTC
once | . | TRBJ2-3 | TRBV7-2 | CASSLVRTYSTDTQYF | TGTGCCAGCAGCTTAGTCCGGACGTATAGCACAGATACGCAGTATTTT
few | TRBD1 | TRBJ2-1 | TRBV2 | CASSAIDRGSYNEQFF | TGTGCCAGCAGTGCGATCGACAGGGGGTCCTACAATGAGCAGTTCTTC
. | TRBD2 | TRBJ2-5 | TRBV5-1 | CASSPLAEEETQYF | TGCGCCAGCAGCCCACTAGCGGAAGAAGAGACCCAGTACTTC
. | TRBD2 | TRBJ2-5 | TRBV20-1 | CSADRGGNQETQYF | TGCAGTGCCGACCGGGGGGGAAACCAAGAGACCCAGTACTTC
. | . | TRBJ2-7 | TRBV7-9 | CASSLENSYEQYF | TGTGCCAGCAGCTTGGAGAACTCCTACGAGCAGTACTTC
. | TRBD1 | TRBJ1-2 | TRBV20-1 | CSARDRDRGSGNYGYTF | TGCAGTGCTAGAGACCGGGACAGGGGTTCGGGTAACTATGGCTACACCTTC
once | . | TRBJ1-2 | TRBV12-3/TRBV12-4 | CASSLWGFYGYTF | TGTGCCAGCAGCCTCTGGGGTTTCTATGGCTACACCTTC
. | . | TRBJ1-1 | TRBV29-1 | CSVEDRVGARAEAFF | TGCAGCGTTGAAGACAGGGTAGGGGCTCGGGCTGAAGCTTTCTTT
. | . | TRBJ1-4 | TRBV18 | CASSPQKEGPTNEKLFF | TGTGCCAGCTCACCACAGAAAGAGGGACCAACTAATGAAAAACTGTTTTTT
. | . | TRBJ2-1 | TRBV21-1 | CASSKGGVTYNEQFF | TGTGCCAGCAGCAAGGGCGGAGTCACTTACAATGAGCAGTTCTTC
. | . | TRBJ2-3 | TRBV12-3/TRBV12-4 | CACRQNVGRIEPADTQYF | TGTGCCTGCAGACAAAACGTCGGACGAATCGAACCCGCAGATACGCAGTATTTT
. | TRBD2 | TRBJ2-3 | TRBV20-1 | CSANTPGLAGTDTQYF | TGCAGTGCGAATACTCCGGGACTAGCGGGAACAGATACGCAGTATTTT
. | . | TRBJ2-4 | TRBV2 | CASSETDNEQYF | TGTGCCAGCAGTGAAACGGACAATGAGCAGTACTTC
. | TRBD1 | TRBJ2-1 | TRBV10-3 | CATTAQGDNEQFF | TGTGCCACAACGGCGCAGGGGGACAATGAGCAGTTCTTC
. | . | TRBJ2-5 | TRBV6-1 | CASSEGRVDQETQYF | TGTGCCAGCAGTGAAGGCAGGGTGGACCAAGAGACCCAGTACTTC
. | . | TRBJ2-3 | TRBV10-3 | CAIRREPSTDTQYF | TGTGCCATCAGAAGGGAACCTAGCACAGATACGCAGTATTTT
few | . | TRBJ2-7 | TRBV15 | CATSRDKVSEQYF | TGTGCCACCAGCAGAGATAAAGTTTCCGAGCAGTACTTC
. | . | TRBJ1-3 | TRBV4-1 | CASSQLPGGLSGTTIYF | TGCGCCAGCAGCCAACTGCCGGGGGGACTCTCTGGAACCACCATATATTTT
. | TRBD1 | TRBJ2-7 | TRBV5-6 | CASSRIRDRGFSYEQYF | TGTGCCAGCAGCCGCATCCGGGACAGGGGGTTTTCCTACGAGCAGTACTTC
. | . | TRBJ2-3 | TRBV14 | CASSQVSPRGLYF | TGTGCCAGCAGCCAAGTGTCACCTAGAGGATTGTATTTT
. | . | TRBJ2-3 | TRBV6-6 | CASRSLGEVDTQYF | TGTGCCAGCAGGTCCCTCGGAGAGGTAGATACGCAGTATTTT
few | . | TRBJ2-3 | TRBV20-1 | CSARPLGGVQDTQYF | TGCAGTGCTAGGCCCTTAGGGGGGGTCCAGGATACGCAGTATTTT
. | . | TRBJ2-1 | TRBV12-3/TRBV12-4 | CASTDPSSYNEQFF | TGTGCCAGCACCGACCCGAGCTCCTACAATGAGCAGTTCTTC
. | . | TRBJ1-2 | TRBV3-1 | CASSQDYGGNGYTF | TGTGCCAGCAGCCAAGATTATGGAGGGAATGGCTACACCTTC
. | TRBD2 | TRBJ2-7 | TRBV10-3 | CAISELAEKSEQYF | TGTGCCATCAGTGAACTAGCGGAAAAAAGCGAGCAGTACTTC
. | . | TRBJ2-2 | TRBV10-3 | CAISLSWTELSGELFF | TGTGCCATCAGCCTATCGTGGACTGAGTTATCCGGGGAGCTGTTTTTT